This TCR beta chain was identified in a study of blood T cell repertoires in COVID-19. Participants had their cohort set by participant-reported clinical history. Libraries were prepared by immunoSEQ multiplex PCR; TCRdb keeps only in-frame clonotypes and omits some of them. The data show about 180,000 clones, 86% seen once. The junction had 6 bases not matched to a gene; V was cut back by 5 bases and J by 0 bases. Germline lookup yields CDR1 SEHNR and CDR2 FQNEAQ (reference sequence). The CDR3 length is 16 residues. The source of this sequence is a woman in her twenties or thirties who had recovered from COVID-19. The gene calls are TRBV7-9 and TRBJ2-1; 8 nucleotides match TRBD2. Specimen: PBMCs or T cells enriched from blood (not recorded which). The CDR3 nucleotides read TGTGCCAGCAGCCCTCGCGGGAGGAGCTCCTACAATGAGCAGTTCTTC. It specifies CASSPRGRSSYNEQFF.